These T cell receptor beta chains were read from a single sample in a study of cytomegalovirus exposure and HLA in healthy donors. Repertoires were generated with immunoSEQ multiplex PCR, while TCRdb's copy carries only in-frame clones and drops some. The sample includes about 140,000 clones, more than 60% of them seen just once. Specimen: PBMCs. The receptors were sampled from a man in his forties or fifties in good health and CMV-seronegative. Each CDR3 is given with its conserved first and last residue. D genes are given only for firm matches. Not every row has a clone size; where given, it reads once, few, many or a size class.

v_gene: TRBV6-1
abundance: few
j_gene: TRBJ2-7
d_gene: NA
CDR3aa: CLYRDLEEQYF
CDR3nt: TGTCTATACAGGGACCTGGAAGAGCAGTACTTC

v_gene: TRBV21-1
abundance: NA
j_gene: TRBJ2-7
d_gene: NA
CDR3aa: CASSSVGRGSYEQYF
CDR3nt: NA

v_gene: TRBV19
abundance: NA
j_gene: TRBJ2-5
d_gene: NA
CDR3aa: CASRDYGETQYF
CDR3nt: TGTGCCAGTAGAGACTACGGAGAGACCCAGTACTTC

v_gene: TRBV29-1
abundance: NA
j_gene: TRBJ1-2
d_gene: TRBD1
CDR3aa: CSVEDTGRGTESYGYTF
CDR3nt: TGCAGCGTTGAGGACACTGGCCGAGGGACAGAATCTTATGGCTACACCTTC

v_gene: TRBV9
abundance: NA
j_gene: TRBJ2-7
d_gene: NA
CDR3aa: CASSQLGQNYEQYF
CDR3nt: TGTGCCAGCAGCCAACTTGGACAGAACTACGAGCAGTACTTC

v_gene: TRBV28
abundance: NA
j_gene: TRBJ1-2
d_gene: NA
CDR3aa: CASSATTVYGYTF
CDR3nt: TGTGCCAGCAGTGCCACGACAGTTTATGGCTACACCTTC

v_gene: TRBV15
abundance: NA
j_gene: TRBJ2-7
d_gene: TRBD2
CDR3aa: CATSRDKTSGYYEQYF
CDR3nt: TGTGCCACCAGCAGAGATAAGACTAGCGGTTACTACGAGCAGTACTTC

v_gene: TRBV5-8
abundance: once
j_gene: TRBJ2-2
d_gene: NA
CDR3aa: CASSLGQGGINTGELFF
CDR3nt: TGTGCCAGCAGCTTAGGACAGGGAGGGATTAACACCGGGGAGCTGTTTTTT

v_gene: TRBV7-9
abundance: NA
j_gene: TRBJ1-6
d_gene: TRBD1
CDR3aa: CASSARDSLNSPLHF
CDR3nt: TGTGCCAGCAGCGCCCGGGACAGTCTAAATTCACCCCTCCACTTT

v_gene: TRBV28
abundance: NA
j_gene: TRBJ1-4
d_gene: NA
CDR3aa: CAGSGGGLTGEKLFF
CDR3nt: TGTGCCGGCTCGGGGGGCGGGTTGACGGGTGAAAAACTGTTTTTT

v_gene: TRBV11-2
abundance: NA
j_gene: TRBJ2-2
d_gene: TRBD2
CDR3aa: CASSVGSGDPTGELFF
CDR3nt: TGTGCCAGCAGCGTAGGCAGCGGGGACCCCACCGGGGAGCTGTTTTTT

v_gene: TRBV6-5
abundance: NA
j_gene: TRBJ1-3
d_gene: NA
CDR3aa: CATRRGSGNTIYF
CDR3nt: TGTGCCACCAGGCGGGGGTCTGGAAACACCATATATTTT

v_gene: TRBV28
abundance: NA
j_gene: TRBJ1-5
d_gene: NA
CDR3aa: CASSLYSSNQPQHF
CDR3nt: TGTGCCAGCAGTTTATACAGTAGCAATCAGCCCCAGCATTTT

v_gene: TRBV28
abundance: NA
j_gene: TRBJ2-7
d_gene: TRBD2
CDR3aa: CASSPTSGGFSYEQYF
CDR3nt: TGTGCCAGCAGTCCGACTAGCGGGGGGTTCTCCTACGAGCAGTACTTC

v_gene: TRBV18
abundance: NA
j_gene: TRBJ1-1
d_gene: NA
CDR3aa: CASSPFSGNTEAFF
CDR3nt: TGTGCCAGCTCACCATTCTCAGGGAACACTGAAGCTTTCTTT

v_gene: TRBV5-1
abundance: NA
j_gene: TRBJ2-3
d_gene: TRBD1
CDR3aa: CASSELGTGWIDTQYF
CDR3nt: TGCGCCAGCAGTGAGCTGGGGACAGGGTGGATAGATACGCAGTATTTT

v_gene: TRBV5-6
abundance: NA
j_gene: TRBJ1-4
d_gene: TRBD1
CDR3aa: CASSLQGAGEKLFF
CDR3nt: TGTGCCAGCAGCTTACAGGGGGCCGGGGAAAAACTGTTTTTT

v_gene: TRBV7-6
abundance: NA
j_gene: TRBJ2-1
d_gene: TRBD1
CDR3aa: CASSAGTGGLEQFF
CDR3nt: TGTGCCAGCAGCGCCGGGACAGGGGGCCTTGAGCAGTTCTTC

v_gene: TRBV6-1
abundance: NA
j_gene: TRBJ1-1
d_gene: NA
CDR3aa: CASSGGWGHYLEAFF
CDR3nt: TGTGCCAGCAGTGGGGGTTGGGGGCATTATCTTGAAGCTTTCTTT

v_gene: TRBV6-4
abundance: once
j_gene: TRBJ2-1
d_gene: NA
CDR3aa: CASSVRYSSYNEQFF
CDR3nt: TGTGCCAGCAGTGTCCGCTACAGCTCCTACAATGAGCAGTTCTTC

v_gene: TRBV10-3
abundance: NA
j_gene: TRBJ1-2
d_gene: TRBD1
CDR3aa: CAISESAGQGEYGYTF
CDR3nt: TGTGCCATCAGTGAGTCTGCAGGACAGGGAGAGTATGGCTACACCTTC

v_gene: TRBV29-1
abundance: once
j_gene: TRBJ2-2
d_gene: NA
CDR3aa: CSVERTENTGELFF
CDR3nt: TGCAGCGTTGAAAGGACTGAGAACACCGGGGAGCTGTTTTTT

v_gene: TRBV18
abundance: once
j_gene: TRBJ2-5
d_gene: TRBD2
CDR3aa: CASSPRRGAQETQYF
CDR3nt: TGTGCCAGCTCACCAAGGCGGGGGGCCCAAGAGACCCAGTACTTC

v_gene: TRBV19
abundance: NA
j_gene: TRBJ1-5
d_gene: TRBD1
CDR3aa: CASSMQGASNQPQHF
CDR3nt: TGTGCCAGTAGTATGCAGGGGGCTAGCAATCAGCCCCAGCATTTT

v_gene: TRBV6-1
abundance: NA
j_gene: TRBJ1-1
d_gene: TRBD1
CDR3aa: CASTPGQGDTEAFF
CDR3nt: TGTGCCAGCACCCCGGGACAGGGGGACACTGAAGCTTTCTTT

v_gene: TRBV5-1
abundance: NA
j_gene: TRBJ1-2
d_gene: TRBD1
CDR3aa: CASSTGQGGGYTF
CDR3nt: TGCGCCAGCAGCACAGGACAGGGCGGTGGCTACACCTTC

v_gene: TRBV5-5
abundance: NA
j_gene: TRBJ1-2
d_gene: NA
CDR3aa: CASSSSPQGYGYTF
CDR3nt: TGTGCCAGCAGCTCCTCCCCCCAGGGCTATGGCTACACCTTC

v_gene: TRBV5-1
abundance: NA
j_gene: TRBJ2-2
d_gene: NA
CDR3aa: CASSLGLISGELFF
CDR3nt: TGCGCCAGCAGCTTGGGACTCATTTCCGGGGAGCTGTTTTTT

v_gene: TRBV7-9
abundance: NA
j_gene: TRBJ2-3
d_gene: TRBD2
CDR3aa: CASSLGLAGGDTDTQYF
CDR3nt: TGTGCCAGCAGCTTGGGACTAGCGGGGGGGGACACAGATACGCAGTATTTT

v_gene: TRBV7-7
abundance: NA
j_gene: TRBJ1-5
d_gene: NA
CDR3aa: CASRGASNQPQHF
CDR3nt: TGTGCCAGCCGTGGAGCTAGCAATCAGCCCCAGCATTTT

v_gene: TRBV19
abundance: NA
j_gene: TRBJ1-5
d_gene: NA
CDR3aa: CASTDRGGRVRQPQHF
CDR3nt: TGTGCCAGTACCGATCGGGGGGGCAGGGTACGTCAGCCCCAGCATTTT

v_gene: TRBV5-1
abundance: NA
j_gene: TRBJ1-1
d_gene: NA
CDR3aa: CASSLQGDTEAFF
CDR3nt: TGCGCCAGCAGCTTACAGGGAGACACTGAAGCTTTCTTT

v_gene: TRBV7-9
abundance: NA
j_gene: TRBJ2-3
d_gene: TRBD2
CDR3aa: CASSSGRGGHRRPDTQYF
CDR3nt: TGTGCCAGCAGCTCGGGACGGGGGGGCCATCGGCGGCCAGATACGCAGTATTTT

v_gene: TRBV9
abundance: NA
j_gene: TRBJ2-1
d_gene: TRBD2
CDR3aa: CASSASLAGRTVDEQFF
CDR3nt: TGTGCCAGCAGCGCCTCATTAGCGGGGCGCACGGTTGATGAGCAGTTCTTC

v_gene: TRBV15
abundance: once
j_gene: TRBJ1-1
d_gene: NA
CDR3aa: CATSRDPSGTYLNTEAFF
CDR3nt: TGTGCCACCAGCAGAGATCCCTCCGGGACTTACTTGAACACTGAAGCTTTCTTT

v_gene: TRBV29-1
abundance: NA
j_gene: TRBJ1-2
d_gene: NA
CDR3aa: CSVEPGIGGYTF
CDR3nt: TGCAGCGTTGAGCCAGGGATAGGAGGCTACACCTTC

v_gene: TRBV11-2
abundance: NA
j_gene: TRBJ2-7
d_gene: NA
CDR3aa: CASRVPGGMGGEQYF
CDR3nt: TGTGCCAGCAGGGTCCCTGGGGGAATGGGAGGCGAGCAGTACTTC

v_gene: TRBV2
abundance: NA
j_gene: TRBJ2-7
d_gene: TRBD1
CDR3aa: CASSERRGPSEQYF
CDR3nt: TGTGCCAGCAGTGAACGCAGGGGGCCATCCGAGCAGTACTTC

v_gene: TRBV29-1
abundance: NA
j_gene: TRBJ2-7
d_gene: NA
CDR3aa: CSVVSSSYEQYF
CDR3nt: TGCAGCGTTGTTTCCTCCTCCTACGAGCAGTACTTC

v_gene: TRBV5-1
abundance: few
j_gene: TRBJ1-2
d_gene: TRBD1
CDR3aa: CASSRSGQGRGYTF
CDR3nt: TGCGCCAGCAGCCGTTCTGGACAGGGACGAGGCTACACCTTC

v_gene: TRBV5-8
abundance: few
j_gene: TRBJ1-2
d_gene: TRBD1
CDR3aa: CASSLGTGLVGYTF
CDR3nt: TGTGCCAGCAGCTTGGGGACAGGCTTGGTTGGCTACACCTTC

v_gene: TRBV5-5
abundance: NA
j_gene: TRBJ1-2
d_gene: NA
CDR3aa: CASSFWTVYGYTF
CDR3nt: TGTGCCAGCAGCTTTTGGACAGTCTATGGCTACACCTTC

v_gene: TRBV5-1
abundance: NA
j_gene: TRBJ2-1
d_gene: TRBD1
CDR3aa: CASSLETGSYNEQFF
CDR3nt: TGCGCCAGCAGCTTGGAGACAGGGTCCTACAATGAGCAGTTCTTC

v_gene: TRBV2
abundance: NA
j_gene: TRBJ1-5
d_gene: NA
CDR3aa: CASSRDTRQPQHF
CDR3nt: TGTGCCAGCAGTCGAGACACTAGGCAGCCCCAGCATTTT

v_gene: TRBV11-3
abundance: NA
j_gene: TRBJ1-1
d_gene: NA
CDR3aa: CASSLQMNTEAFF
CDR3nt: TGTGCCAGCAGCTTACAGATGAACACTGAAGCTTTCTTT